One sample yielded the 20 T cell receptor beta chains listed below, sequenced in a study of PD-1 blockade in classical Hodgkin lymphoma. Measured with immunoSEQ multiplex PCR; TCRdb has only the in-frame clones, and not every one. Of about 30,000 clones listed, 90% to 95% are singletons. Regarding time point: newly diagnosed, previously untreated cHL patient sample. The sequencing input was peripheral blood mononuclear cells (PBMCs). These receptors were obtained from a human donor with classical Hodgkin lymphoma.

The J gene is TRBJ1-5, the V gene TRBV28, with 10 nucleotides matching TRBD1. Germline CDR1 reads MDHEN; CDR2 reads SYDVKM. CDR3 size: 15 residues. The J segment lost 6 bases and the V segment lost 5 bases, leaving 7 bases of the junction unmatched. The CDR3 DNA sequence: TGTGCCAGCAGTACCCCGGGACAGGGGATTCAGCCCCAGCATTTT. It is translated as CASSTPGQGIQPQHF.

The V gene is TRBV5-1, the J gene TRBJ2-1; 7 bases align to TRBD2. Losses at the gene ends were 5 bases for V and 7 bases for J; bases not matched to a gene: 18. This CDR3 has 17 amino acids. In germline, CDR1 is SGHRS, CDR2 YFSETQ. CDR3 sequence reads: CASRRVYRGVGWNEQFF. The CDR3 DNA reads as TGCGCCAGCAGAAGGGTATATCGGGGGGTTGGTTGGAATGAGCAGTTCTTC.

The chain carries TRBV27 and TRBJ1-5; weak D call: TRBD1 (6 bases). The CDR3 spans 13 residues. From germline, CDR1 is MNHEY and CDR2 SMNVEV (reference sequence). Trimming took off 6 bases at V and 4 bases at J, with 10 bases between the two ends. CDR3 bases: TGTGCCAGCAGCCGCAGGGGAAATCAGCCCCAGCATTTT. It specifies CASSRRGNQPQHF.

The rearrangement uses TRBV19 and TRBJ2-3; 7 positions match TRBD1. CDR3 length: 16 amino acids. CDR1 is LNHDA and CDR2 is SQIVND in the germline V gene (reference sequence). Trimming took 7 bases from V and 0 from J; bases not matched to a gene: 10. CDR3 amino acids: CASIDRAGGSTDTQYF. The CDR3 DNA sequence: TGTGCCAGTATAGACCGGGCAGGGGGAAGCACAGATACGCAGTATTTT.

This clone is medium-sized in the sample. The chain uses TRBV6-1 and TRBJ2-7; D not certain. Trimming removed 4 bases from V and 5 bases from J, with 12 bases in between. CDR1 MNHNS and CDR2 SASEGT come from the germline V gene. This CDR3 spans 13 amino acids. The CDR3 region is CASSVRVTNEQYF. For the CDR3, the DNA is TGTGCCAGCAGTGTTCGGGTTACGAACGAGCAGTACTTC.

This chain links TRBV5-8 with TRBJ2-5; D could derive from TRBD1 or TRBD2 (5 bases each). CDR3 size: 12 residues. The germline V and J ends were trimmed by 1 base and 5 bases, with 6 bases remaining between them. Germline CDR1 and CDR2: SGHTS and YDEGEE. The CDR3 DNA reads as TGTGCCAGCAGCTTGTGGGGGGAGACCCAGTACTTC. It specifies CASSLWGETQYF.

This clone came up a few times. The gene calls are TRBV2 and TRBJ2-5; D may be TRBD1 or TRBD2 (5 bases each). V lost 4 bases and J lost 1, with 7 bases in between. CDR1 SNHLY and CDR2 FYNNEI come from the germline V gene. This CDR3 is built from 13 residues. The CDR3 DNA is TGTGCCAGCAGTGGGGACCGCCAAGAGACCCAGTACTTC. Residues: CASSGDRQETQYF.

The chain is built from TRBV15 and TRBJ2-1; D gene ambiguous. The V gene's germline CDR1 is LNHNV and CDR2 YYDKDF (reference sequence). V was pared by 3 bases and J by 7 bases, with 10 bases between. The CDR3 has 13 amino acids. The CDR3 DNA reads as TGTGCCACCAGCAGGGCTATTTTAAATGAGCAGTTCTTC. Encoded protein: CATSRAILNEQFF.

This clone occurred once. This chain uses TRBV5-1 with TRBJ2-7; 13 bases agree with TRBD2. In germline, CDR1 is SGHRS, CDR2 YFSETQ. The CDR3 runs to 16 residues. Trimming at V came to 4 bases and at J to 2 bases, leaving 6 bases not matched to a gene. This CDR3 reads CASSLGTSGNPYEQYF. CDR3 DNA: TGCGCCAGCAGCCTAGGGACTAGCGGGAACCCCTACGAGCAGTACTTC.

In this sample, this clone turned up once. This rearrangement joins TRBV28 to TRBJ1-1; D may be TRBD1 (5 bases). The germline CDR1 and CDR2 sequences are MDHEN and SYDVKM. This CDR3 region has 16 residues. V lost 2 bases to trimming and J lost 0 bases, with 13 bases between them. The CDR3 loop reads CASSLTGGLLNTEAFF. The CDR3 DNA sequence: TGTGCCAGCAGTTTAACCGGGGGTCTCTTGAACACTGAAGCTTTCTTT. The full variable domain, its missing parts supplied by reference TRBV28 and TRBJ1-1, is DVKVTQSSRYLVKRTGEKVFLECVQDMDHENMFWYRQDPGLGLRLIYFSYDVKMKEKGDIPEGYSVSREKKERFSLILESASTNQTSMYLCASSLTGGLLNTEAFFGQGTRLTVV.

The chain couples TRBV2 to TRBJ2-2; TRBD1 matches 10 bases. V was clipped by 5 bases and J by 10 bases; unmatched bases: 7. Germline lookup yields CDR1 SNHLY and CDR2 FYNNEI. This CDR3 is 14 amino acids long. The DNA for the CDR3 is TGTGCCAGCAGTCGGGGGACAGGGGTCTTGGAGCTGTTTTTT. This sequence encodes CASSRGTGVLELFF.

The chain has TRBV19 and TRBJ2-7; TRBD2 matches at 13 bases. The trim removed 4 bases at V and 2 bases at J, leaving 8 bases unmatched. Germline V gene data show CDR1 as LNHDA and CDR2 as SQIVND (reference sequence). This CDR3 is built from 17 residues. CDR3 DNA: TGTGCCAGTAGTACACGACTAGCGGGAGGTTCAACCTACGAGCAGTACTTC. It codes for CASSTRLAGGSTYEQYF.

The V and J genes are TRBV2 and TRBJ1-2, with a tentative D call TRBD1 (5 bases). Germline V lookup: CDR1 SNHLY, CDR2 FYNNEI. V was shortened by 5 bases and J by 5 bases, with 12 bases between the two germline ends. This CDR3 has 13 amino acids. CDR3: CASSPGLRYGYTF. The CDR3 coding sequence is TGTGCCAGCAGTCCGGGACTCCGGTATGGCTACACCTTC.

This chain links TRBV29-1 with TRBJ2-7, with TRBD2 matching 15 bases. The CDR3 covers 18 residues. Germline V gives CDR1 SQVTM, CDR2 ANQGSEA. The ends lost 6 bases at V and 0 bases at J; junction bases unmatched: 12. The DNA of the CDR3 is TGCAGCGTGCTAAGGGGACTAGCGGGAGGAAGGAGCTCCTACGAGCAGTACTTC. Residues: CSVLRGLAGGRSSYEQYF.

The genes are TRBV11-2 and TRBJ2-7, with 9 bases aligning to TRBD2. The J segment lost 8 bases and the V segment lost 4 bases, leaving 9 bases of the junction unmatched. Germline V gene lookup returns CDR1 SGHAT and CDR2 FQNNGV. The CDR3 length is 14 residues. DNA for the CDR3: TGTGCCAGCAGCTCGACTAGCGGACCTTACCAGCAGTACTTC. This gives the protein CASSSTSGPYQQYF.

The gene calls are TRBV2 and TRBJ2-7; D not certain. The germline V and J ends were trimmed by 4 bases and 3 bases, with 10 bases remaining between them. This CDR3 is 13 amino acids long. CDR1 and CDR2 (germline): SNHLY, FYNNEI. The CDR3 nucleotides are TGTGCCAGCAGTGCGGAAATAATCTACGAGCAGTACTTC. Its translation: CASSAEIIYEQYF.

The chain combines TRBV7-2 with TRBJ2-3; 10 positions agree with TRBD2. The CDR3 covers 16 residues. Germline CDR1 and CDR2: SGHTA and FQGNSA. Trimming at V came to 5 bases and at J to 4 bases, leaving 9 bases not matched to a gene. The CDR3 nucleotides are TGTGCCAGCAGCAGACGAGCGGGAGGGCGGGCAGATACGCAGTATTTT. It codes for CASSRRAGGRADTQYF. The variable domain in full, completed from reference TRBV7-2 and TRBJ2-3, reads GAGVSQSPSNKVTEKGKDVELRCDPISGHTALYWYRQSLGQGLEFLIYFQGNSAPDKSGLPSDRFSAERTGGSVSTLTIQRTQQEDSAVYLCASSRRAGGRADTQYFGPGTRLTVL.

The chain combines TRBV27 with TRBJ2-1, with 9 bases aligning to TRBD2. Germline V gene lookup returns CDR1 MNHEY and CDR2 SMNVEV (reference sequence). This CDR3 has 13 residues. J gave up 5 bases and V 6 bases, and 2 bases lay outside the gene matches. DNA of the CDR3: TGTGCCAGCAGAGCTAGCGGGAACAATGAGCAGTTCTTC. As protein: CASRASGNNEQFF.

CDR3 protein: CASTSGQDGRRKYF. The CDR3 nucleotides are TGTGCCAGTACATCGGGACAGGATGGGAGACGTAAGTACTTC. This chain joins TRBV19 and TRBJ2-7; TRBD1 agrees at 8 bases. The V and J ends lost 7 bases and 11 bases, in that order; junction bases with no gene match: 16. The length of the CDR3 is 14 residues. Per the germline V gene, CDR1 is LNHDA and CDR2 is SQIVND (reference sequence).

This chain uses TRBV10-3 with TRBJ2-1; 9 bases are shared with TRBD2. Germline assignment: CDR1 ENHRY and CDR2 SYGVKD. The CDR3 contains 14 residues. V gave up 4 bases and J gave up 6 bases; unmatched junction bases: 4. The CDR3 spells CAISVLAGSNEQFF. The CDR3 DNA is TGTGCCATCAGTGTCCTAGCGGGAAGCAATGAGCAGTTCTTC.